One and the same sample provided the 8 T cell receptor beta chains below, sequenced in a study of metastatic and nonmetastatic thyroid tumors. Patients had received no treatment of any kind before thyroid surgery. TCRdb ran MiXCR on the PCR reads. The sample shows 40,000 to 50,000 clones, roughly 4% of them seen only once. Source material: blood. These receptors came from a female donor with papillary thyroid cancer or a benign thyroid nodule (not recorded which). Some clones in this sample may be carry-over from other donors' samples.

This clone was picked up many times. This rearrangement joins TRBV7-9 to TRBJ2-1, with D perhaps matching TRBD1 (6 bases). CDR3 length: 14 amino acids. V lost 5 bases, J lost 7 bases, and 15 bases lay in between. Looked up from germline, CDR1 is SEHNR and CDR2 is FQNEAQ (reference sequence). For the CDR3, the DNA is TGTGCCAGCAGCCTGACAGGACTGGAGAATGAGCAGTTCTTC. As protein: CASSLTGLENEQFF.

This clone was seen at least ten times. V is TRBV19 and J is TRBJ2-7; D uncertain. V was shortened by 2 bases and J by 3 bases, with 11 bases between the two germline ends. CDR1 and CDR2 from the germline V gene are LNHDA and SQIVND (reference sequence). The CDR3 runs 14 residues. DNA for the CDR3: TGTGCCAGTAGTATAACAGTTGGGGTCTACGAGCAGTACTTC. Its protein product is CASSITVGVYEQYF.

This clone was seen ten or more times. The V and J genes are TRBV24-1 and TRBJ2-1; D ambiguous. CDR3 length equals 12 residues. Per germline, CDR1 KGHDR and CDR2 SFDVKD. Trimming pared 1 base from V and 15 bases from J, leaving 12 bases between. The CDR3 sequence: CATSDFNWRRFF. The CDR3, as DNA: TGTGCCACCAGTGATTTTAACTGGCGGCGGTTCTTC.

The CDR3 DNA follows: TGTGCCAGCAGAGGGGTGGATCGGAATGAGCAGTTCTTC. It specifies CASRGVDRNEQFF. The chain carries TRBV27 and TRBJ2-1; D possibly corresponds to TRBD1 (5 bases). The CDR3 has 13 amino acids. Trimming shortened V by 6 bases and J by 7 bases, and 13 bases separated the two germline ends. CDR1 is MNHEY and CDR2 is SMNVEV in the germline V gene (reference sequence).

The chain couples TRBV27 to TRBJ1-4; a possible D gene is TRBD1 (5 bases). In germline, CDR1 is MNHEY, CDR2 SMNVEV (reference sequence). This CDR3 contains 17 residues. V shed 1 base and J shed 2 bases, with 14 bases lying between them. CDR3 DNA sequence: TGTGCCAGCAGTTTATTAGGACCGGAGGGGACTAATGAAAAACTGTTTTTT. Translated: CASSLLGPEGTNEKLFF.

This clone was seen at least ten times. The chain carries TRBV9 and TRBJ2-1, with TRBD2 matching 7 bases. Germline V gene lookup returns CDR1 SGDLS and CDR2 YYNGEE. The CDR3 spans 16 residues. V gave up 1 base and J gave up 7 bases; unmatched junction bases: 11. The CDR3 loop is CASSVLGGGPRNEQFF. In nucleotides, the CDR3 is TGTGCCAGCAGCGTATTGGGGGGAGGGCCTCGGAATGAGCAGTTCTTC.

Concerning this clone itself: One end of the junction varies from germline; a read error may be responsible. Written as DNA, the CDR3 is TGTGCCAGCAGTCCAGGACAGGGGCGAGATTGGGACACTGAAGCCTTCTTT. It yields the protein CASSPGQGRDWDTEAFF. This chain uses TRBV27 with TRBJ1-1, with TRBD1 matching 9 bases. The CDR3 spans 17 residues. Germline V gene data show CDR1 as MNHEY and CDR2 as SMNVEV (reference sequence).

Within the sample, this clone is medium-sized (0.01 to 0.1%). The chain joins TRBV6-1 to TRBJ2-1; D is unresolved. The germline V gene encodes CDR1 MNHNS and CDR2 SASEGT. The CDR3 runs to 15 residues. The ends were cut back, 8 bases at V and 1 base at J, with 15 bases in the middle. This chain's CDR3 is CASGKAMGSYNEQFF. The CDR3 DNA reads as TGTGCCAGCGGGAAGGCGATGGGGTCCTACAATGAGCAGTTCTTC.